This T cell receptor beta chain originates from a study of vaccination and CD4 T cells after COVID-19. Study information: Recovered patients in the cohort numbered six men and four women, two of them Hispanic. The BNT162b2 or mRNA-1273 vaccine was given to participants in two doses. Overlapping SARS-CoV-2, HCoV-NL63, HCoV-OC43 and HCoV-229E spike peptides stimulated the cells.

About this clonotype itself: Its antigen is currently unknown.

Treatment given: roughly 10-day PBMC culture with coronavirus spike peptide pools or control peptides (ViraFEST assay). ViraFEST stimulated the growth of antigen-specific T cells using peptide pools and subsequently profiled their TCRs by sequencing. The study sequenced cultured CD4+ T cell DNA using the Oncomine TCR Beta short-read assay. TCRdb re-called the PCR reads with MiXCR, one entry per CDR3 protein. The table records around 4,800 distinct CDR3 sequences, 78% of them present only once. Germline V gene lookup returns CDR1 DFQATT and CDR2 SNEGSKA (reference sequence). The CDR3 consists of 13 residues. Trimming at V came to 5 bases and at J to 5 bases, leaving 5 bases not matched to a gene.

The source is a human donor who had recovered from COVID-19. The chain uses TRBV20-1 and TRBJ1-5, with TRBD1 identical over 8 bases. The sequenced sample consisted of CD4+ T cells from blood, cultured in vitro. CDR3 residues: CSARQGLDQPQHF. The DNA of the CDR3 is TGCAGTGCTCGACAGGGGTTGGATCAGCCCCAGCATTTT.